This TCR beta chain was captured in a study of blood T cell repertoires in COVID-19. The wider study: The origin of the acute and convalescent COVID-19 samples was the United States, Italy and Spain. PBMCs, B-cell-depleted T cells, or T cells were the source of the cDNA or gDNA that made up the material.

Source study methods: From reference gene primer amplification, estimates of nucleated cell counts were derived. Sequenced by immunoSEQ multiplex PCR; TCRdb stores in-frame clones only, minus some. V, J and clone size are those of that table, while D and trimming were read from the DNA. The table includes 200,000 to 250,000 clones, around 88% detected once. Germline values: CDR1 PRHDT, CDR2 FYEKMQ (reference sequence). The CDR3 runs to 15 residues. Unmatched junction bases numbered 11, after V lost 5 bases and J lost 5 bases. The clonotype originates from a man between 18 and 35 years old with active or convalescent COVID-19. Sequences were obtained from peripheral blood. The chain uses TRBV13 and TRBJ2-7; 8 bases align to TRBD1. This chain's CDR3 is CASSPGNRGRNEQYF. The CDR3 region has the DNA TGTGCCAGCAGCCCTGGAAACAGGGGGAGGAACGAGCAGTACTTC.